The next 30 T cell receptor beta chains were all read from a single sample in a study of blood T cell repertoires in COVID-19. TCRdb's copy holds only in-frame clones and misses some; the assay was immunoSEQ multiplex PCR. The sample has approximately 210,000 clones, 87% seen once. Sample: PBMCs or T cells enriched from blood (not recorded which). The receptors originated from a woman aged 25 to 39 who had recovered from COVID-19.

The chain joins TRBV7-2 to TRBJ1-3; perhaps TRBD1 as D (5 bases). The CDR3 contains 15 residues. Germline lookup yields CDR1 SGHTA and CDR2 FQGNSA. The V and J ends lost 6 bases and 0 bases respectively, with 12 bases between them. CDR3 coding DNA: TGTGCCAGCAGACAGGACCGAAACTCTGGAAACACCATATATTTT. Residues: CASRQDRNSGNTIYF.

The chain joins TRBV29-1 to TRBJ1-2; 10 bases are a match to TRBD1. The CDR3 covers 14 residues. Losses at the gene ends were 1 base for V and 2 bases for J; bases not matched to a gene: 1. Germline loops: CDR1 SQVTM, CDR2 ANQGSEA. The CDR3 region has the DNA TGCAGCGTTGAAGGGACAGGGGGGAACTATGGCTACACCTTC. This encodes CSVEGTGGNYGYTF.

This chain uses TRBV7-9 with TRBJ1-1, with 7 bases aligning to TRBD1. The CDR3 runs to 12 residues. The trim removed 6 bases at V and 4 bases at J, leaving 2 bases unmatched. Germline V CDR1 and CDR2: SEHNR, FQNEAQ (reference sequence). The CDR3 here is CASRRDSTEAFF. The CDR3 region has the DNA TGTGCCAGCAGACGGGACAGCACTGAAGCTTTCTTT.

The rearrangement joins TRBV30 to TRBJ1-1, with TRBD1 matching 7 bases. V was clipped by 3 bases and J by 2 bases; unmatched bases: 12. CDR1 is GTSNPN, CDR2 SVGIG, per germline (reference sequence). CDR3 length equals 16 residues. The CDR3: CAWSNTIGTVNTEAFF. CDR3 nucleotide sequence: TGTGCCTGGAGCAACACTATCGGGACAGTTAACACTGAAGCTTTCTTT.

The chain employs TRBV15 and TRBJ1-4; weak D call: TRBD1 (5 bases). The V end lost 0 bases, the J end lost 5 bases, and 16 bases lay between the germline ends. The CDR3 extends over 17 amino acids. The germline V gene has CDR1 LNHNV and CDR2 YYDKDF (reference sequence). In DNA form, the CDR3 reads TGTGCCACCAGCAGAGATGGATCGGGCCGGACAAATGAAAAACTGTTTTTT. The encoded protein is CATSRDGSGRTNEKLFF.

The genes are TRBV7-9 and TRBJ2-7; weak D call: TRBD1 (6 bases). The CDR3 is 12 amino acids. The V gene lost 11 bases and the J gene lost 9 bases, with 20 bases spanning the gap. CDR1 is SEHNR, CDR2 FQNEAQ, per germline (reference sequence). The CDR3 here is CAGGARGTTQYF. For the CDR3, the DNA is TGTGCCGGGGGAGCCAGGGGAACGACGCAGTACTTC.

This chain links TRBV27 with TRBJ1-6; perhaps TRBD1 as D (5 bases). CDR1 and CDR2 from the germline V gene are MNHEY and SMNVEV (reference sequence). The CDR3 extends over 19 amino acids. V lost 1 base and J lost 0, with 16 bases in between. The CDR3 region has the DNA TGTGCCAGCAGTTTATTCTCGGTTGGGGGGGGCTCCTATAATTCACCCCTCCACTTT. Encoded protein: CASSLFSVGGGSYNSPLHF.

This clone was detected only once. J is TRBJ1-1 and V is TRBV23-1; 9 nucleotides align to TRBD1. TRBV23-1 is assigned to the ORF class and has an uncertain function. Trimming took 2 bases from V and 2 from J; bases not matched to a gene: 3. This CDR3 is built from 15 residues. The CDR3 reads CASSQPGQGNTEAFF. CDR3 nucleotide sequence: TGCGCCAGCAGTCAACCGGGACAGGGAAACACTGAAGCTTTCTTT.

V and J are TRBV5-4 and TRBJ1-4, with 11 bases aligning to TRBD1. This CDR3 spans 14 amino acids. The V and J ends lost 5 bases and 6 bases, in that order; junction bases with no gene match: 3. Germline V CDR1 and CDR2: SGHNT, YYREEE (reference sequence). The CDR3 DNA reads as TGTGCCAGCAGTTCGGACAGGGGGCATGAAAAACTGTTTTTT. Its translation is CASSSDRGHEKLFF.

J is TRBJ2-3 and V is TRBV5-4, with TRBD2 matching over 11 bases. Germline assignment: CDR1 SGHNT and CDR2 YYREEE (reference sequence). V trimming: 4 bases; J trimming: 0 bases; junction bases outside the gene matches: 4. CDR3 length equals 16 residues. The CDR3 region is CASSRGTSGSTDTQYF. The CDR3 DNA follows: TGTGCCAGCAGCCGGGGGACTAGCGGTAGCACAGATACGCAGTATTTT.

The CDR3 DNA reads TGCAGCGTTGACGGGGTTATGACAGATACGCAGTATTTT. Its translation: CSVDGVMTDTQYF. J is TRBJ2-3 and V is TRBV29-1; maybe TRBD2 (5 bases). This CDR3 has 13 amino acids. Between the trimmed V and J ends, which lost 3 bases and 3 bases, there was a span of 10 bases. Germline loops: CDR1 SQVTM, CDR2 ANQGSEA.

The V gene is TRBV2, the J gene TRBJ1-5; 10 nucleotides align to TRBD1. Trimming took 5 bases from V and 5 from J; bases not matched to a gene: 6. This CDR3 spans 15 amino acids. Per germline, CDR1 SNHLY and CDR2 FYNNEI. CDR3: CASSPRTGGYQPQHF. The CDR3 nucleotides are TGTGCCAGCAGTCCCCGGACAGGGGGATATCAGCCCCAGCATTTT.

This clone showed up just once. V and J are TRBV14 and TRBJ2-3; D uncertain. Germline V CDR1 and CDR2: SGHDN, FVKESK. V was clipped by 3 bases and J by 6 bases, with 4 bases between them. The CDR3 is 11 residues long. The chain's CDR3 is CASSHGDTQYF. In DNA form, the CDR3 reads TGTGCCAGCAGCCATGGCGATACGCAGTATTTT.

The rearrangement uses TRBV12-3 or TRBV12-4 and TRBJ1-6; D is unresolved. Trimming took 3 bases from V and 16 from J, leaving 13 bases between them. This CDR3 has 12 amino acids. The CDR3 reads CASSFLETGLHF. In DNA, the CDR3 is TGTGCCAGCAGTTTCCTGGAGACGGGACTCCACTTT.

The rearrangement joins TRBV6-1 to TRBJ2-1, with 7 bases that match TRBD1. Per the germline V gene, CDR1 is MNHNS and CDR2 is SASEGT. The CDR3 length is 16 residues. The J segment lost 0 bases and the V segment lost 4 bases, leaving 6 bases of the junction unmatched. CDR3 loop: CASSGPRDSSYNEQFF. CDR3 bases: TGTGCCAGCAGTGGGCCCCGGGACAGCTCCTACAATGAGCAGTTCTTC.

This clone was recorded a few times. The V and J genes are TRBV2 and TRBJ1-2, with D hard to call. The CDR3 runs to 16 residues. V lost 0 bases to trimming and J lost 2 bases, with 13 bases between them. Germline-derived CDR1 and CDR2 are SNHLY and FYNNEI. CDR3: CASSEALRLRNYGYTF. CDR3 DNA: TGTGCCAGCAGTGAAGCGCTTCGTCTGAGAAACTATGGCTACACCTTC.

In this sample, this clone turned up once. CDR3 in DNA: TGTGCCAGCAGCTTAGCGTCGAACCGGGGTTCACCCCTCCACTTT. Translating gives CASSLASNRGSPLHF. This chain connects TRBV7-9 to TRBJ1-6, with D hard to call. Per germline, CDR1 SEHNR and CDR2 FQNEAQ (reference sequence). With 0 bases removed from V and 9 bases from J, the gap between germline ends came to 12 bases. CDR3 length: 15 residues.

The chain combines TRBV30 with TRBJ1-1; TRBD1 matches at 9 bases. The CDR3 spans 14 residues. V lost 4 bases and J lost 0; bases outside the gene matches: 3. CDR1 and CDR2 (germline): GTSNPN, SVGIG (reference sequence). CDR3 loop: CAWTGTGLNTEAFF. CDR3 coding DNA: TGTGCCTGGACCGGGACAGGGTTGAACACTGAAGCTTTCTTT.

This chain links TRBV7-8 with TRBJ2-7, with TRBD1 as a possible D gene (6 bases). Between the trimmed V and J ends, which lost 2 bases and 1 base, there was a span of 9 bases. Germline V gene data show CDR1 as SGHVS and CDR2 as FQNEAQ. CDR3 size: 14 residues. CDR3 sequence reads: CASSLRTASYEQYF. CDR3 bases: TGTGCCAGCAGCTTAAGGACAGCTTCCTACGAGCAGTACTTC.

The genes are TRBV19 and TRBJ1-4; TRBD1 aligns across 7 bases. There are 15 residues in the CDR3. The V gene's germline CDR1 is LNHDA and CDR2 SQIVND (reference sequence). V lost 6 bases, J lost 3 bases, and 7 bases stayed unmatched. The chain's CDR3 is CASSRRQGPNEKLFF. In DNA, the CDR3 is TGTGCCAGTAGCCGGCGACAGGGACCTAATGAAAAACTGTTTTTT.

The CDR3 DNA follows: TGTGCCAGCAGTTTACAGGACACAGATACGCAGTATTTT. Protein sequence: CASSLQDTDTQYF. This chain joins TRBV28 and TRBJ2-3; D ambiguous. With 2 bases removed from V and 2 bases from J, the gap between germline ends came to 5 bases. CDR1 is MDHEN and CDR2 is SYDVKM in the germline V gene. The CDR3 extends over 13 amino acids.

The chain recombines TRBV7-3 with TRBJ2-1, with TRBD2 matching 16 bases. CDR3 size: 18 residues. Per the germline V gene, CDR1 is SGHTA and CDR2 is FQGTGA. V was pared by 4 bases and J by 4 bases, with 7 bases of the junction left unmatched. The CDR3 is CASSSGTSGRAGYNEQFF. CDR3 DNA sequence: TGTGCCAGCAGCTCCGGGACTAGCGGGAGGGCGGGATACAATGAGCAGTTCTTC. The variable domain in full, with the rest retrieved from reference TRBV7-3 and TRBJ2-1, is GAGVSQTPSNKVTEKGKYVELRCDPISGHTALYWYRQSLGQGPEFLIYFQGTGAADDSGLPNDRFFAVRPEGSVSTLKIQRTERGDSAVYLCASSSGTSGRAGYNEQFFGPGTRLTVL.

This chain links TRBV18 with TRBJ1-2; 9 bases match TRBD1. Germline V gene data show CDR1 as KGHSH and CDR2 as LQKENI. The length of the CDR3 is 14 residues. V lost 0 bases and J lost 5; bases outside the gene matches: 1. DNA for the CDR3: TGTGCCAGCTCACCACCGGGACAGGGATATGGCTACACCTTC. This codes for CASSPPGQGYGYTF.

This sequence joins TRBV19 and TRBJ2-1, with 13 positions matching TRBD2. The CDR3 runs to 15 residues. CDR1 and CDR2 from the germline V gene are LNHDA and SQIVND (reference sequence). Losses at the gene ends were 7 bases for V and 6 bases for J; bases not matched to a gene: 6. CDR3 loop: CASKKTSGGPNEQFF. Written as DNA, the CDR3 is TGTGCCAGTAAAAAGACTAGCGGGGGGCCCAATGAGCAGTTCTTC.

The chain links TRBV5-6 to TRBJ1-1; possibly TRBD1 for D (6 bases). The CDR3 length is 16 residues. Germline V gives CDR1 SGHDT, CDR2 YYEEEE. The V end was cut by 4 bases, the J end by 5 bases, with 21 bases between. CDR3 in amino acids: CASSSRDTLGATEAFF. CDR3 in DNA: TGTGCCAGCAGCAGCCGGGACACCTTGGGGGCAACTGAAGCTTTCTTT.

The CDR3 is CASSFVFKQGGSGELFF. DNA for the CDR3: TGTGCCAGCAGCTTCGTTTTCAAGCAGGGAGGGTCCGGGGAGCTGTTTTTT. This chain connects TRBV11-2 to TRBJ2-2, with TRBD2 matching 7 bases. V lost 3 bases, J lost 6 bases, and 13 bases stayed unmatched. CDR1 is SGHAT and CDR2 is FQNNGV in the germline V gene. The CDR3 has 17 residues.

The rearrangement links TRBV7-3 to TRBJ2-1; the D gene is possibly TRBD2 (6 bases). The CDR3 length is 15 residues. The V end was cut by 0 bases, the J end by 0 bases, with 6 bases between. Germline V lookup: CDR1 SGHTA, CDR2 FQGTGA. This chain's CDR3 is CASSLTGSSYNEQFF. Written as DNA, the CDR3 is TGTGCCAGCAGCTTAACCGGGAGCTCCTACAATGAGCAGTTCTTC.

This chain connects TRBV30 to TRBJ1-1; D is ambiguous. V lost 0 bases and J lost 1, with 12 bases in between. Looked up from germline, CDR1 is GTSNPN and CDR2 is SVGIG (reference sequence). This CDR3 has 15 residues. The CDR3 protein is CAWSVLGPANTEAFF. The CDR3 DNA reads TGTGCCTGGAGTGTACTTGGGCCTGCGAACACTGAAGCTTTCTTT.

The V and J genes are TRBV6-2 or TRBV6-3 and TRBJ2-1, with D possibly TRBD2 on 5 matching bases. The CDR3 is made up of 14 amino acids. Germline V gene data show CDR1 as MNHEY and CDR2 as SVGEGT. Trimming shortened V by 0 bases and J by 4 bases, and 7 bases separated the two germline ends. In nucleotides, the CDR3 is TGTGCCAGCAGTTACTCAGCGGAATACAATGAGCAGTTCTTC. It specifies CASSYSAEYNEQFF.

The V gene is TRBV29-1, the J gene TRBJ1-2; 9 nucleotides agree with TRBD1. The germline gives CDR1 SQVTM, CDR2 ANQGSEA. J gave up 3 bases and V 5 bases, and 1 base lay outside the gene matches. The CDR3 has 12 amino acids. The DNA of the CDR3 is TGCAGCGTTCGGACAGGGGACTATGGCTACACCTTC. Translating gives CSVRTGDYGYTF.